These T cell receptor beta chains were read from a single sample in a study of technical replicates of blood from a handful of donors. Method: immunoSEQ multiplex PCR; TCRdb's copy keeps in-frame clones and lacks some. Altogether approximately 76,000 clones are present, 86% being singletons, with the ten largest covering under 5.5%. Sequenced: PBMCs. Receptors were obtained from a human donor in good health. Some clones in this sample may be carry-over from other donors' samples. The CDR3 runs from the conserved cysteine through the conserved F or W. The D gene is left open where the match is weak. Expanded clones are given a class, and other clones once, few, many or no size at all.

d_gene	j_gene	abundance	v_gene	CDR3nt	CDR3aa
NA	TRBJ2-3	NA	TRBV10-3	TGTGCCATCAGTGGGGAACAGGGAATCGGGACAGATACGCAGTATTTT	CAISGEQGIGTDTQYF
NA	TRBJ1-4	NA	TRBV28	TGTGCCAGCAGTTTGGCGGGGGAAAAACTGTTTTTT	CASSLAGEKLFF
TRBD1	TRBJ1-4	NA	TRBV6-5	TGTGCCAGCAGTTACGGGGACAGGGGGCCAGGAAAACTGTTTTTT	CASSYGDRGPGKLFF
NA	TRBJ2-2	NA	TRBV18	TGTGCCAGCTCACGCTCAGAAACCGGGGAGCTGTTTTTT	CASSRSETGELFF
NA	TRBJ2-7	NA	TRBV6-5	TGTGCCAGAATTACCACGGGGAGCTACGAGCAGTACTTC	CARITTGSYEQYF
NA	TRBJ2-7	NA	TRBV14	TGTGCCAGCAGCCGAAGACCCGGGGATCCCTCCTACGAGCAGTACTTC	CASSRRPGDPSYEQYF
TRBD1	TRBJ1-6	NA	TRBV6-4	TGTGCCAGCAGCCAGGGACAGGGAAATTCACCCCTCCACTTT	CASSQGQGNSPLHF
TRBD1	TRBJ1-2	NA	TRBV7-2	TGTGCCAGTGTTACAGGGGGGGCCTATGGCTACACCTTC	CASVTGGAYGYTF
TRBD1	TRBJ1-6	NA	TRBV12-5	TGTGCTAGTGGTTCGGGACAGGGGAGCTCCTATAATTCACCCCTCCACTTT	CASGSGQGSSYNSPLHF
TRBD2	TRBJ2-3	few	TRBV4-3	TGCGCCAGCAGCCAAGATTGGGGGCGACTAGCGGGTAGCACAGATACGCAGTATTTT	CASSQDWGRLAGSTDTQYF
TRBD2	TRBJ2-1	once	TRBV5-4	TGTGCCAGCAGCTTATCTAGCGGGGGGGCTTATGAGCAGTTCTTC	CASSLSSGGAYEQFF
NA	TRBJ2-4	NA	TRBV5-1	TGCGCCAGCAGCTTGGGTAGCGGAGGTGATCTAGCCAAAAACATTCAGTACTTC	CASSLGSGGDLAKNIQYF
NA	TRBJ2-2	NA	TRBV5-1	TGCGCCAGCAGCTTGGCCACAGGGTTGGAGACCGGGGAGCTGTTTTTT	CASSLATGLETGELFF
NA	TRBJ2-6	NA	TRBV15	TGTGCCACCAGCCCCCCGGGAGCGGGGGCCAACGTCCTGACTTTC	CATSPPGAGANVLTF
NA	TRBJ1-5	NA	TRBV7-2	TGTGCCAGCACCCTAGCCAGGGGCGATCAGCCCCAGCATTTT	CASTLARGDQPQHF
NA	TRBJ2-7	NA	TRBV7-9	TGTGCCAGCAGCTTAGCGGACGGGAAAACCTACGAGCAGTACTTC	CASSLADGKTYEQYF
NA	TRBJ2-1	NA	TRBV18	TGTGCCAGCTCACCTCGTCTCGCGAGGTTAGGGGCCTACAATGAGCAGTTCTTC	CASSPRLARLGAYNEQFF
TRBD1	TRBJ2-7	few	TRBV5-6	TGTGCCAGCAGCTCCTGGGACAGACACTACGAGCAGTACTTC	CASSSWDRHYEQYF
NA	TRBJ1-5	NA	TRBV5-5	TGTGCCAGCAGCTTGGGCAGGGGACACAATCAGCCCCAGCATTTT	CASSLGRGHNQPQHF
TRBD1	TRBJ1-2	once	TRBV28	TGTGCCAGCAGTTTACGGACAGGGGCCTATGGCTACACCTTC	CASSLRTGAYGYTF
TRBD1	TRBJ1-6	NA	TRBV6-5	TGTGCCAGCAGTTTTACAGGGGGCGCTCATTCACCCCTCCACTTT	CASSFTGGAHSPLHF